The sequence of this T cell receptor (beta chain) was determined in a study of OX40 agonist ivuxolimab in advanced cancers. Study-level background: The patients received agonistic anti-OX40 (CD134) antibody ivuxolimab. Patients were treated with intravenous ivuxolimab, dosed at 0.01 to 10 mg/kg and infused every 2 weeks.

Profiling relied on immunoSEQ multiplex PCR, and the TCRdb table lists in-frame clones only, not all of them. Seen here are some 60,000 clones, approximately 84% observed once, and the top ten hold about 13%. This CDR3 comprises 13 residues. Germline loops: CDR1 SGHAT, CDR2 FQNNGV. Trimming shortened V by 5 bases and J by 5 bases, and 12 bases separated the two germline ends. Worth noting for this clone: What it binds is unknown.

Study observations and caveats: Average numbers of expanded clones were greater in CD8+ T cells than in CD4+. Antigen specificity was not determined for the expanded peripheral T cells.

The chain joins TRBV11-2 to TRBJ1-1, with D uncertain. The TCR comes from an adult with an advanced solid tumor such as melanoma, head and neck, liver or kidney cancer. This sample comprised CD4+ or CD8+ T cells sorted from blood, obtained in a trial of the OX40 agonist ivuxolimab. CDR3 sequence (DNA): TGTGCCAGCAGCCCCAAAGCAAGGACTGAAGCTTTCTTT. This translates into CASSPKARTEAFF.